Sequencing of this TCR beta chain was carried out in a study of blood T cells in healthy people across ages. CDR3 length equals 14 residues. Germline CDR1 and CDR2: MDHEN and SYDVKM. V lost 6 bases and J lost 4; bases outside the gene matches: 3. A J-beta primer mix and a sample-barcoded 5' primer were used in a second PCR of roughly 7 to 12 cycles. TCRdb reprocessed the 5' RACE reads with MiXCR, giving one entry per CDR3 protein. The data contain 1.8 million or so distinct CDR3 sequences, 30% to 40% of them singletons. This rearrangement joins TRBV28 to TRBJ2-2, with 9 bases matching TRBD2. Sequences were obtained from blood. This TCR was recovered from a human donor in good health. The CDR3 nucleotides are TGTGCCAGCAGCTTAGCGGGGGCCACCGGGGAGCTGTTTTTT. Translated, it gives CASSLAGATGELFF.